This TCR beta chain is from a study of T cell repertoires in cytomegalovirus infection. This CDR3 region has 16 residues. J was trimmed by 1 base and V by 4 bases; bases with no gene match: 9. TCRdb reprocessed the reads via MiXCR and lists one record per CDR3 protein. The sample includes 120,000 to 150,000 distinct CDR3 sequences, about 6.5% seen only once; the top ten take roughly 18%. The rearrangement joins TRBV23-1 to TRBJ1-1; the match to TRBD1 covers 7 bases. TRBV23-1 is labeled an ORF, and its function is uncertain. The specimen was PBMCs. The receptor was derived from a human donor in good health (CMV status not recorded). Some clones in this sample may be carry-over from other donors' samples. The CDR3 DNA is TGCGCCAGCAGTCGGCGGCAGGGGGAGGGGAACACTGAAGCTTTCTTT. It translates to CASSRRQGEGNTEAFF.